This paragraph reports one T cell receptor beta chain. In the authors' workflow: It was from reference gene primer amplification that nucleated cell counts were estimated. Produced via immunoSEQ multiplex PCR; TCRdb's table is partial and in-frame only. V and J calls and clone size are given by that table; D and trimming were obtained from the DNA. The sample has 200,000 to 250,000 clones; more than 70% are singletons. Looked up from germline, CDR1 is SGHNT and CDR2 is YENEEA. The V gene lost 3 bases and the J gene lost 3 bases, with 7 bases spanning the gap. The length of the CDR3 is 13 residues. This record belongs to a study of blood T cell repertoires in COVID-19. Study-wide context: Samples came from the United States, Italy and Spain, spanning acute and convalescent COVID-19. PBMCs, B-cell-depleted T cells, or T cells provided the cDNA or gDNA that made up the material.

The chain uses TRBV11-3 and TRBJ2-3, with D possibly TRBD1 on 5 matching bases. Source material: peripheral blood. The TCR sequence derives from a human donor in a cohort sampled during active COVID-19. CDR3 loop: CASSLGPTDTQYF. In DNA, the CDR3 is TGTGCCAGCAGCTTGGGGCCGACAGATACGCAGTATTTT. Complete variable domain (other parts from reference TRBV11-3 and TRBJ2-3): EAGVVQSPRYKIIEKKQPVAFWCNPISGHNTLYWYLQNLGQGPELLIRYENEEAVDDSQLPKDRFSAERLKGVDSTLKIQPAELGDSAVYLCASSLGPTDTQYFGPGTRLTVL.